The rows below give T cell receptor beta chains drawn from one sample of a study of T-cell memory formation after mild COVID-19. Each CDR3 protein is one row after TCRdb ran MiXCR on the 5' RACE reads. The repertoire holds roughly 480,000 distinct CDR3 sequences, around a quarter seen once, with 9.5% to 15% in the top ten. Input material: PBMCs or a T cell subset sorted from them (not recorded which). Receptors originate from an adult woman who had mild COVID-19 (a few samples of this study predate the infection). Cell type and time point are not known. Each CDR3 is given with its conserved first and last residue. A D gene is named only where the DNA matches it firmly. The size of a clone is reported for some rows only, either as once, few or many, or as a class for expanded clones.

j_gene: TRBJ2-1
v_gene: TRBV7-9
abundance: .
d_gene: .
CDR3nt: TGTGCCAGCAGCCCCAAGGGGGAGCGGGAACGGGATGAGCAGTTCTTC
CDR3aa: CASSPKGERERDEQFF

j_gene: TRBJ1-1
v_gene: TRBV21-1
abundance: once
d_gene: .
CDR3nt: TGTGCCAGCAGCCTCCGACAGGGGAGGAGTGAAGCTTTCTTT
CDR3aa: CASSLRQGRSEAFF

j_gene: TRBJ2-1
v_gene: TRBV20-1
abundance: few
d_gene: TRBD2
CDR3nt: TGCAGTGCTAACGGACTAGCGGGAGGAGGTGAGCAGTTCTTC
CDR3aa: CSANGLAGGGEQFF

j_gene: TRBJ2-5
v_gene: TRBV12-3/TRBV12-4
abundance: .
d_gene: .
CDR3nt: TGTGCCAGCAGTTCAGGGATAGAGACCCAGTACTTC
CDR3aa: CASSSGIETQYF

j_gene: TRBJ1-5
v_gene: TRBV6-7
abundance: .
d_gene: .
CDR3nt: TGTGCCAGCAGTTACCCAAGGACCTGCGGTAAAGTCCCCCAGCATTTT
CDR3aa: CASSYPRTCGKVPQHF

j_gene: TRBJ2-1
v_gene: TRBV6-1
abundance: few
d_gene: .
CDR3nt: TGTGCCAGCAGTCTCTTATCCACCCTCTCCTACAATGAGCAGTTCTTC
CDR3aa: CASSLLSTLSYNEQFF

j_gene: TRBJ1-1
v_gene: TRBV20-1
abundance: few
d_gene: TRBD1
CDR3nt: TGCAGTGCTTGGCCACAGACAGGGGCGAACACTGAAGCTTTCTTT
CDR3aa: CSAWPQTGANTEAFF

j_gene: TRBJ2-2
v_gene: TRBV7-9
abundance: .
d_gene: TRBD2
CDR3nt: TGTGCCAGCAGCAGCGGGAGAAAGGCGAGGACCGGGGAGCTGTTTTTT
CDR3aa: CASSSGRKARTGELFF

j_gene: TRBJ1-2
v_gene: TRBV3-1
abundance: .
d_gene: .
CDR3nt: TGTGCCAGCAGCCAAGTTGCGGGGAATGGCTACACCTTC
CDR3aa: CASSQVAGNGYTF

j_gene: TRBJ2-3
v_gene: TRBV4-3
abundance: .
d_gene: .
CDR3nt: TGCGCCAGCAGCCCTATGGGGCAGGGGAGGGGAGATACGCAGTATTTT
CDR3aa: CASSPMGQGRGDTQYF

j_gene: TRBJ1-5
v_gene: TRBV7-8
abundance: .
d_gene: .
CDR3nt: TGTGCCAGCAGCTTAGACTACAATCAGCCCCAGCATTTT
CDR3aa: CASSLDYNQPQHF

j_gene: TRBJ2-7
v_gene: TRBV27
abundance: .
d_gene: .
CDR3nt: TGTGCCAGCAGTCCAAGCCCCACCACCTACGAGCAGTACTTC
CDR3aa: CASSPSPTTYEQYF

j_gene: TRBJ1-5
v_gene: TRBV30
abundance: .
d_gene: .
CDR3nt: TGTGCCTGGAGTGTGGGGGGCAATCAGCCCCAGCATTTT
CDR3aa: CAWSVGGNQPQHF

j_gene: TRBJ2-2
v_gene: TRBV19
abundance: many
d_gene: TRBD1
CDR3nt: TGTGCCAGTATCCAACAGGGGCCGGGCACCGGGGAGCTGTTTTTT
CDR3aa: CASIQQGPGTGELFF

j_gene: TRBJ2-7
v_gene: TRBV18
abundance: .
d_gene: .
CDR3nt: TGTGCCAGCTCACCATTCGGGGCAGGGTATCACGAGCAGTACTTC
CDR3aa: CASSPFGAGYHEQYF

j_gene: TRBJ2-2
v_gene: TRBV14
abundance: .
d_gene: .
CDR3nt: TGTGCCAGCAGCCTCCTGGACAGGGAGGGCGGGGAGCTGTTTTTT
CDR3aa: CASSLLDREGGELFF

j_gene: TRBJ2-7
v_gene: TRBV3-1
abundance: .
d_gene: TRBD1
CDR3nt: TGTGCCAGCAGCCGGACAGGGTTGGGCTACGAGCAGTACTTC
CDR3aa: CASSRTGLGYEQYF

j_gene: TRBJ2-5
v_gene: TRBV12-3/TRBV12-4
abundance: few
d_gene: TRBD2
CDR3nt: TGTGCCAGCAGTTTTTGGGGTCTCGGCGGGGGAGGGGAGACCCAGTACTTC
CDR3aa: CASSFWGLGGGGETQYF

j_gene: TRBJ1-3
v_gene: TRBV20-1
abundance: .
d_gene: .
CDR3nt: TGCAGTGCTAGAGATGCGGGAACTGGAAACACCATATATTTT
CDR3aa: CSARDAGTGNTIYF

j_gene: TRBJ2-7
v_gene: TRBV7-6
abundance: few
d_gene: TRBD2
CDR3nt: TGTGCCAGCAGCTTAGCACTAGCGGGAGGTGGATTGGCCTACGAGCAGTACTTC
CDR3aa: CASSLALAGGGLAYEQYF

j_gene: TRBJ2-1
v_gene: TRBV29-1
abundance: few
d_gene: .
CDR3nt: TGCAGCGTTGTTAACGACAAGTACAATGAGCAGTTCTTC
CDR3aa: CSVVNDKYNEQFF

j_gene: TRBJ2-6
v_gene: TRBV7-8
abundance: .
d_gene: .
CDR3nt: TGTGCCAGCAGCCTCCTAGGGGCAGGGTTTCGCTCTGGGGCCAACGTCCTGACTTTC
CDR3aa: CASSLLGAGFRSGANVLTF

j_gene: TRBJ2-1
v_gene: TRBV5-5
abundance: .
d_gene: .
CDR3nt: TGTGCCAGCAGCTTTGGGGGCTTCAATGAGCAGTTCTTC
CDR3aa: CASSFGGFNEQFF

j_gene: TRBJ2-2
v_gene: TRBV2
abundance: .
d_gene: .
CDR3nt: TGTGCCAGCAGTGATGACAGAGCGAACACCGGGGAGCTGTTTTTT
CDR3aa: CASSDDRANTGELFF

j_gene: TRBJ1-2
v_gene: TRBV6-5
abundance: few
d_gene: .
CDR3nt: TGTGCCAGCAGTTTAGGTTGGGTTACGGCAGAAGGCTACACCTTC
CDR3aa: CASSLGWVTAEGYTF

j_gene: TRBJ1-1
v_gene: TRBV6-6
abundance: .
d_gene: TRBD1
CDR3nt: TGTGCCAGCAGTTACTCGACACAGGGGGCTGGTGGCACTGAAGCTTTCTTT
CDR3aa: CASSYSTQGAGGTEAFF

j_gene: TRBJ1-1
v_gene: TRBV5-6
abundance: few
d_gene: TRBD1
CDR3nt: TGTGCCAGCAGCTTGGTGACAGGGGAAGCTTTCTTT
CDR3aa: CASSLVTGEAFF

j_gene: TRBJ2-5
v_gene: TRBV7-7
abundance: .
d_gene: .
CDR3nt: TGTGCTAGCAGCCCGACGGGATCCCTTCAGGAGACCCAGTACTTC
CDR3aa: CASSPTGSLQETQYF

j_gene: TRBJ2-3
v_gene: TRBV7-2
abundance: .
d_gene: TRBD2
CDR3nt: TGTGCCAGCAGCATTGGACTAGCGGGAGGGCCGAATGGAGATACGCAGTATTTT
CDR3aa: CASSIGLAGGPNGDTQYF

j_gene: TRBJ1-1
v_gene: TRBV4-1
abundance: .
d_gene: .
CDR3nt: TGCGCCAGCAGACGGGAGCAGAGCCCTTACTCGAACACTGAAGCTTTCTTT
CDR3aa: CASRREQSPYSNTEAFF

j_gene: TRBJ2-3
v_gene: TRBV30
abundance: few
d_gene: .
CDR3nt: TGTGCCTGGAGCCAGAGGGAGCGGGATACGCAGTATTTT
CDR3aa: CAWSQRERDTQYF

j_gene: TRBJ2-4
v_gene: TRBV12-3/TRBV12-4
abundance: .
d_gene: TRBD1
CDR3nt: TGTGCCAGCAGTTTAGGGCAGGGGGTGAACATTCAGTACTTC
CDR3aa: CASSLGQGVNIQYF

j_gene: TRBJ2-2
v_gene: TRBV2
abundance: few
d_gene: TRBD2
CDR3nt: TGTGCCAGCATTCAACTAGCGGGAGGCACCGGGGAGCTGTTTTTT
CDR3aa: CASIQLAGGTGELFF

j_gene: TRBJ2-3
v_gene: TRBV5-1
abundance: many
d_gene: .
CDR3nt: TGTGCCAGCAGCTTAGAGACAGATACGCAGTATTTT
CDR3aa: CASSLETDTQYF

j_gene: TRBJ2-1
v_gene: TRBV2
abundance: few
d_gene: .
CDR3nt: TGTGCCAGTTTCACGGGCAGCTCCTACAATGAGCAGTTCTTC
CDR3aa: CASFTGSSYNEQFF

j_gene: TRBJ1-1
v_gene: TRBV10-3
abundance: .
d_gene: .
CDR3nt: TGTGCCATCACCGAGTTGGGTCAGAACACTGAAGCTTTCTTT
CDR3aa: CAITELGQNTEAFF

j_gene: TRBJ2-3
v_gene: TRBV29-1
abundance: .
d_gene: TRBD2
CDR3nt: TGCAGCGTATCGGGAGGGGGTCCCGCAGATACGCAGTATTTT
CDR3aa: CSVSGGGPADTQYF

j_gene: TRBJ1-6
v_gene: TRBV7-8
abundance: few
d_gene: .
CDR3nt: TGTGCCAGCACCCTACAGGGTCGGTCACCCCTCCACTTT
CDR3aa: CASTLQGRSPLHF

j_gene: TRBJ1-5
v_gene: TRBV5-1
abundance: .
d_gene: .
CDR3nt: TGCGCCAGCAGCCTTCTCCCCAATCAGCCCCAGCATTTT
CDR3aa: CASSLLPNQPQHF

j_gene: TRBJ2-1
v_gene: TRBV11-3
abundance: .
d_gene: .
CDR3nt: TGTGCCAGCAGCACAGAGGGGGGGAGCTCCTACAATGAGCAGTTCTTC
CDR3aa: CASSTEGGSSYNEQFF

j_gene: TRBJ1-5
v_gene: TRBV4-3
abundance: few
d_gene: TRBD1
CDR3nt: TGCGCCAGCAGCCTTGACAGGGGACTTGAGCAGCCCCAGCATTTT
CDR3aa: CASSLDRGLEQPQHF

j_gene: TRBJ1-1
v_gene: TRBV12-3/TRBV12-4
abundance: few
d_gene: .
CDR3nt: TGTGCCAGCTCCACCGGGGGATCGAACACTGAAGCTTTCTTT
CDR3aa: CASSTGGSNTEAFF

j_gene: TRBJ1-1
v_gene: TRBV6-6
abundance: .
d_gene: .
CDR3nt: TGTGCCAGCACCAATTTTCAGGGTAGCACTGAAGCTTTCTTT
CDR3aa: CASTNFQGSTEAFF

j_gene: TRBJ2-1
v_gene: TRBV24-1
abundance: .
d_gene: TRBD1
CDR3nt: TGTGCCACCAGTGATTTGAGTGACAGGGTTCTCAATGAGCAGTTCTTC
CDR3aa: CATSDLSDRVLNEQFF

j_gene: TRBJ1-5
v_gene: TRBV11-2
abundance: .
d_gene: .
CDR3nt: TGTGCCAGCAGCTTAGCGGGGGCCTACAATCAGCCCCAGCATTTT
CDR3aa: CASSLAGAYNQPQHF

j_gene: TRBJ2-1
v_gene: TRBV7-9
abundance: medium-sized
d_gene: .
CDR3nt: TGTGCCAGCAGCTTAGCTTTCGGCGGCGACAATGAGCAGTTCTTC
CDR3aa: CASSLAFGGDNEQFF

j_gene: TRBJ1-2
v_gene: TRBV15
abundance: few
d_gene: .
CDR3nt: TGTGCCACCAGCAGACAACAGCCTAACTATGGCTACACCTTC
CDR3aa: CATSRQQPNYGYTF

j_gene: TRBJ2-5
v_gene: TRBV11-2
abundance: .
d_gene: TRBD2
CDR3nt: TGTGCCAGCAGCATCCTTAGCGGGAAGATACAAGAGACCCAGTACTTC
CDR3aa: CASSILSGKIQETQYF

j_gene: TRBJ1-1
v_gene: TRBV6-1
abundance: few
d_gene: .
CDR3nt: TGTGCCAGCAGTGAATCCCCTGGAGGCTCTGAAGCTTTCTTT
CDR3aa: CASSESPGGSEAFF

j_gene: TRBJ2-3
v_gene: TRBV10-3
abundance: .
d_gene: TRBD1
CDR3nt: TGTGCCATCAGTGATAACAGGGGGCAAAAAGATACGCAGTATTTT
CDR3aa: CAISDNRGQKDTQYF

j_gene: TRBJ2-1
v_gene: TRBV28
abundance: few
d_gene: TRBD2
CDR3nt: TGTGCCAGCAGTTTAGCGGGAGGACCGGGAAATGAGCAGTTCTTC
CDR3aa: CASSLAGGPGNEQFF